This T cell receptor (beta chain) derives from a study of cytomegalovirus exposure and HLA in healthy donors. Study background: HLA-typed donors were the source of about 85 million unique TCRs held in an early data release.

Points on this clone: Antigen unknown.

With V trimmed by 5 bases and J by 3 bases, 4 bases remained unmatched. The CDR3 covers 15 residues. From germline, CDR1 is LGHNT and CDR2 FRNRAP. Whole-study findings and limits: Most sequenced TCRs were rare (though some public TCRs occurred in many donors). TRBV6-2, TRBV6-3 and some other V segments were excluded as indistinguishable.

60 Vbeta and 13 Jbeta primers were used in PCR. The protocol was immunoSEQ multiplex PCR, while the TCRdb copy is restricted to in-frame clones and leaves out a portion. The sample lists around 130,000 clones, about three quarters occurring once. The V and J genes are TRBV12-5 and TRBJ2-1; 10 bases agree with TRBD2. The TCR sequence derives from a man aged 35-49 years in good health and CMV-seronegative. Sequencing input: PBMCs. The CDR3: CASGTSSGSYNEQFF. The CDR3 DNA reads TGTGCTAGTGGTACCTCTAGCGGGAGCTACAATGAGCAGTTCTTC. The entire variable domain, with the rest obtained from reference TRBV12-5 and TRBJ2-1, is as follows: DARVTQTPRHKVTEMGQEVTMRCQPILGHNTVFWYRQTMMQGLELLAYFRNRAPLDDSGMPKDRFSAEMPDATLATLKIQPSEPRDSAVYFCASGTSSGSYNEQFFGPGTRLTVL.